The entry below gives a single T cell receptor beta chain sequence along with its context. The antigen is undetermined. The CDR3 spans 16 residues. Looked up from germline, CDR1 is MNHNY and CDR2 is SVGAGI (reference sequence). Trimming removed 0 bases from V and 5 bases from J, with 14 bases in between. This record comes from a study of T cell responses to AZD1222 COVID-19 vaccine. Method: immunoSEQ multiplex PCR; TCRdb's copy keeps in-frame clones and lacks some. Here the sample spans 120,000 to 150,000 clones, approximately 90% being singletons. Notes on the study in general: Seropositivity was recorded at baseline in only 6 or 7 AZD1222 recipients. Spike-specific TCR breadth and depth were elevated following two AZD1222 doses.

This TCR was recovered from an adult who received the AZD1222 COVID-19 vaccine. The genes are TRBV6-6 and TRBJ1-5, with D hard to call. The sequencing here drew on peripheral blood, taken 28 days after the second AZD1222 dose. CDR3 bases: TGTGCCAGCAGTTACTCTCCCAATAGACCGGATCAGCCCCAGCATTTT. Its translation is CASSYSPNRPDQPQHF.